The clone carrying this TCR beta chain was found a few times. What it binds is not known. The source of the sample is a study of T-cell reconstitution after alpha-beta-depleted transplantation in children. Study-wide points: About two months after transplant, alpha-beta T cells reportedly came from several hundred expanded graft clones. Diversity and T-cell counts at one year after transplant derived mostly from new T cells. The high TCRbeta diversity at day 60 in some patients came from surviving recipient T cells and thymic progenitors.

Unique molecular identifiers were incorporated when the TCRbeta library was constructed. TCRdb independently ran MiXCR on the PCR reads; one entry per CDR3 protein. The table shows just under 250,000 distinct CDR3 sequences, with roughly 24% occurring only once. Germline CDR1 and CDR2: DFQATT and SNEGSKA (reference sequence). The V gene end was trimmed by 5 bases and the J gene end by 7 bases; junction bases not matched to a gene: 8. The CDR3 totals 14 residues. The sequencing here drew on PBMCs, taken before TCRalphabeta/CD19-depleted stem cell transplant. This clonotype was obtained from a girl aged 2 to 9 with Fanconi anemia, due to receive a stem cell transplant. The chain couples TRBV20-1 to TRBJ1-2, with 12 nucleotides matching TRBD1. DNA of the CDR3: TGCAGTGCTGGTTGGGACAGGGGGCTTGGTGGCTACACCTTC. Translating gives CSAGWDRGLGGYTF.